A selection of T cell receptor beta chains follows, all from one sample in a study of PD-1 blockade in classical Hodgkin lymphoma. TCRdb's copy holds only in-frame clones and misses some; the assay was immunoSEQ multiplex PCR. In the table there are some 62,000 clones, around 88% of which are singletons. The source was peripheral blood mononuclear cells (PBMCs), collected at baseline. All receptors come from a human donor with classical Hodgkin lymphoma. Both conserved end residues are part of each CDR3. Fields, in order: clone size, V gene, J gene, D gene, CDR3 DNA, CDR3 protein. D genes are given only for firm matches. Clone size, where shown, is once, few, many, or a class for clones that have expanded.

abundance: .
v_gene: TRBV4-2
j_gene: TRBJ2-7
d_gene: .
CDR3nt: TGTGCCAGCAGCCACCTGACAGGAAACGAGCAGTACTTC
CDR3aa: CASSHLTGNEQYF

abundance: .
v_gene: TRBV10-1
j_gene: TRBJ1-5
d_gene: .
CDR3nt: TGCGCCAATCCCCTTGGGGGCCGCCCCATTCAGCCCCAGCATTTT
CDR3aa: CANPLGGRPIQPQHF

abundance: .
v_gene: TRBV5-6
j_gene: TRBJ2-3
d_gene: .
CDR3nt: TGTGCCAGCAGCTTGGTCACAGATACGCAGTATTTT
CDR3aa: CASSLVTDTQYF

abundance: .
v_gene: TRBV19
j_gene: TRBJ2-7
d_gene: .
CDR3nt: TGTGCCAGTAGTATATCAGGTTTGAGGGGACCGTCCAACGAGCAGTACTTC
CDR3aa: CASSISGLRGPSNEQYF

abundance: .
v_gene: TRBV10-2
j_gene: TRBJ2-7
d_gene: TRBD1
CDR3nt: TGCGCCAGCAGTTTACCGGGACAGGGGGACGAGCAGTACTTC
CDR3aa: CASSLPGQGDEQYF

abundance: .
v_gene: TRBV11-2
j_gene: TRBJ2-1
d_gene: .
CDR3nt: TGTGCCAGCAGCTTAGACAGACCCAATGAGCAGTTCTTC
CDR3aa: CASSLDRPNEQFF

abundance: .
v_gene: TRBV6-6
j_gene: TRBJ1-1
d_gene: TRBD1
CDR3nt: TGTGCCAGCTCCGTGGACAGGGAGGCCACTGAAGCTTTCTTT
CDR3aa: CASSVDREATEAFF

abundance: few
v_gene: TRBV28
j_gene: TRBJ1-5
d_gene: TRBD1
CDR3nt: TGTGCCAGCAGTTCACCGGGACAGGGAGATCAGCCCCAGCATTTT
CDR3aa: CASSSPGQGDQPQHF

abundance: .
v_gene: TRBV9
j_gene: TRBJ2-2
d_gene: .
CDR3nt: TGTGCCAGCAGCGTAGGTGGAGGGACCGGGGAGCTGTTTTTT
CDR3aa: CASSVGGGTGELFF

abundance: .
v_gene: TRBV27
j_gene: TRBJ1-2
d_gene: TRBD1
CDR3nt: TGTGCCAGCAGGGGCGGGGGACAGGGCAATGGCTACACCTTC
CDR3aa: CASRGGGQGNGYTF

abundance: .
v_gene: TRBV28
j_gene: TRBJ1-4
d_gene: .
CDR3nt: TGTGCCAGCAAGGCAGGGGTTGAAAAACTGTTTTTT
CDR3aa: CASKAGVEKLFF

abundance: few
v_gene: TRBV27
j_gene: TRBJ2-4
d_gene: TRBD1
CDR3nt: TGTGCCAGCAGTTTACAGGGGGATTTGTTAAACATTCAGTACTTC
CDR3aa: CASSLQGDLLNIQYF

abundance: .
v_gene: TRBV11-1
j_gene: TRBJ1-1
d_gene: .
CDR3nt: TGTGCCAGCAGCAGTTACATGAACACTGAAGCTTTCTTT
CDR3aa: CASSSYMNTEAFF

abundance: .
v_gene: TRBV6-4
j_gene: TRBJ2-3
d_gene: .
CDR3nt: TGTGCCAGCAGTGCCGAAGTCACAGATACGCAGTATTTT
CDR3aa: CASSAEVTDTQYF

abundance: .
v_gene: TRBV4-3
j_gene: TRBJ2-1
d_gene: .
CDR3nt: TGCGCCAGCAGCCAAGACCTTCTAGCAAACAATGAGCAGTTCTTC
CDR3aa: CASSQDLLANNEQFF

abundance: once
v_gene: TRBV18
j_gene: TRBJ1-2
d_gene: TRBD1
CDR3nt: TGTGCCAGCTCACCACAGGGATCGTACAGGGGGCGTAATGGCTACACCTTC
CDR3aa: CASSPQGSYRGRNGYTF

abundance: .
v_gene: TRBV5-4
j_gene: TRBJ1-2
d_gene: .
CDR3nt: TGTGCCAGCAGCTTGGCCCAATACTATGGCTACACCTTC
CDR3aa: CASSLAQYYGYTF